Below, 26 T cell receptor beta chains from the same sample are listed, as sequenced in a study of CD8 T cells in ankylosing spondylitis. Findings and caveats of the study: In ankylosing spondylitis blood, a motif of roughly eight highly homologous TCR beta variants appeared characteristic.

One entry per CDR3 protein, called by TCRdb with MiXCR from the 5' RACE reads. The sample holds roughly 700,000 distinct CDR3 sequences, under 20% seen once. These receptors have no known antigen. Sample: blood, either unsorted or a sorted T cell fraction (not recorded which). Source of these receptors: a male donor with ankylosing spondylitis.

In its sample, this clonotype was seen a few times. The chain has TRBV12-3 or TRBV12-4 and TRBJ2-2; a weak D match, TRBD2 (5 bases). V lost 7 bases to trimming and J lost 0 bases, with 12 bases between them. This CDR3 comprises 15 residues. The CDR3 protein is CASKERGPNTGELFF. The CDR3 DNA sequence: TGTGCCAGCAAAGAGAGAGGGCCGAACACCGGGGAGCTGTTTTTT.

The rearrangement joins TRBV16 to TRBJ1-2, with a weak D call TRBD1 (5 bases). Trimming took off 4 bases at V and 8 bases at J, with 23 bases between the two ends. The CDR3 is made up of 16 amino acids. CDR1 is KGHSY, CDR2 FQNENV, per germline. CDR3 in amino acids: CASSRPGFNPQMGYTF. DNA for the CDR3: TGTGCCAGCAGCCGGCCAGGGTTCAACCCCCAGATGGGCTACACCTTC.

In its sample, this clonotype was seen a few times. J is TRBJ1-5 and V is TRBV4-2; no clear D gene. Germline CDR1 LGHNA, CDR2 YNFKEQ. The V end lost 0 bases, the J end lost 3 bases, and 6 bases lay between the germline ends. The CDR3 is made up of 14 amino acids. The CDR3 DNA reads TGTGCCAGCAGCCAAGATAGGAACAATCAGCCCCAGCATTTT. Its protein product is CASSQDRNNQPQHF.

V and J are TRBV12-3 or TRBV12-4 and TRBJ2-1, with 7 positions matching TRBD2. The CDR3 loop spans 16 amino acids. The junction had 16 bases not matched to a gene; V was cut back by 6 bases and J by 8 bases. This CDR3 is CASSQQGTTAWYEQFF. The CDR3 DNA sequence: TGTGCCAGCAGCCAACAAGGGACTACCGCGTGGTATGAGCAGTTCTTC.

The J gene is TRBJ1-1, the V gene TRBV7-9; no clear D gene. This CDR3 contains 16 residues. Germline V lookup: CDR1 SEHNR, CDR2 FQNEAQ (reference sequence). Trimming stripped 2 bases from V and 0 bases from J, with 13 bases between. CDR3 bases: TGTGCCAGCAGCTTAACGATGACTGCTATGAACACTGAAGCTTTCTTT. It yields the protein CASSLTMTAMNTEAFF.

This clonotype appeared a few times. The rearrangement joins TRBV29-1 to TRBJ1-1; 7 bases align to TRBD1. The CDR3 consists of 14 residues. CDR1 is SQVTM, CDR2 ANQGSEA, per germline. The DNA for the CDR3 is TGCAGTGCCATGGTGGGACAGATGAACACTGAAGCTTTCTTT. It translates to CSAMVGQMNTEAFF.

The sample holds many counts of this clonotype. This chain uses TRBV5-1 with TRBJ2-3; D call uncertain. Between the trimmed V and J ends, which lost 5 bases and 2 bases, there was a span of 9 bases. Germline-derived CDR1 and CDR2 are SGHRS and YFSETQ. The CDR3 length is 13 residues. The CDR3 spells CASSLQFTDTQYF. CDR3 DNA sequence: TGCGCCAGCAGTTTGCAGTTCACAGATACGCAGTATTTT.

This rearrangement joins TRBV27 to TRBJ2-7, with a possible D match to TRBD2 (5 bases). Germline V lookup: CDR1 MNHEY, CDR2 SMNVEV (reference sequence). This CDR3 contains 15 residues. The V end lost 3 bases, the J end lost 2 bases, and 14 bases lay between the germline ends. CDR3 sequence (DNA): TGTGCCAGCAGTTTTGGACTTCCACTCACCTACGAGCAGTACTTC. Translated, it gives CASSFGLPLTYEQYF.

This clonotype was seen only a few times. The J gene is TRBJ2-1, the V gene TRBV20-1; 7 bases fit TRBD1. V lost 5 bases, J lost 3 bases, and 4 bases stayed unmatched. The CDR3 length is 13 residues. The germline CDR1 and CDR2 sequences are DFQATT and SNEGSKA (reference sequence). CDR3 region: CSASGTVYNEQFF. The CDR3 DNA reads TGCAGTGCTTCCGGGACAGTCTACAATGAGCAGTTCTTC.

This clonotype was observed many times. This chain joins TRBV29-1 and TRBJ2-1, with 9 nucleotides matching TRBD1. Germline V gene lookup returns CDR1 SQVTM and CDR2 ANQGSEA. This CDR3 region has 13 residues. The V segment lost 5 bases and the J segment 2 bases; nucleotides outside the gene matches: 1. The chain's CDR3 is CSVRTGAYNEQFF. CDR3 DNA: TGCAGCGTTAGGACAGGGGCCTACAATGAGCAGTTCTTC.

DNA for the CDR3: TGTGCCAGCAGCTTGGTCTCTGGAGTAGCAGATACGCAGTATTTT. Protein product: CASSLVSGVADTQYF. The chain has TRBV5-6 and TRBJ2-3, with unresolved D. The CDR3 totals 15 residues. CDR1 and CDR2 from the germline V gene are SGHDT and YYEEEE. Trimming removed 0 bases at V and 4 bases at J, with 12 bases between.

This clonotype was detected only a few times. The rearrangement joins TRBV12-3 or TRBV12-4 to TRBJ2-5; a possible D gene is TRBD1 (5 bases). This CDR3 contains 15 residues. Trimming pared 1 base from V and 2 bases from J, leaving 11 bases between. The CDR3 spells CASSLGRAKQETQYF. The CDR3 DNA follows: TGTGCCAGCAGTTTAGGCAGGGCTAAACAAGAGACCCAGTACTTC.

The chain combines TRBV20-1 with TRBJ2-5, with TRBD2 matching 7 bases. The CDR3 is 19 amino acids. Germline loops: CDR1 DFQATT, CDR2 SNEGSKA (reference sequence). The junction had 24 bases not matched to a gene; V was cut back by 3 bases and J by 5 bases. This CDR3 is CSASALTGGRDVGFETQYF. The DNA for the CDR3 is TGCAGTGCTAGTGCCCTGACGGGAGGTAGGGACGTGGGATTCGAGACCCAGTACTTC.

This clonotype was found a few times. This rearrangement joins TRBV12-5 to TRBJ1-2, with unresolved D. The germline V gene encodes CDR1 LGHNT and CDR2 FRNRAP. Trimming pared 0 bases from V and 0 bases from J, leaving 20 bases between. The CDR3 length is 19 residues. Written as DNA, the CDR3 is TGTGCTAGTGGTTTGGTACCTAGGGTCCAATACCTCTCTAACTATGGCTACACCTTC. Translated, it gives CASGLVPRVQYLSNYGYTF.

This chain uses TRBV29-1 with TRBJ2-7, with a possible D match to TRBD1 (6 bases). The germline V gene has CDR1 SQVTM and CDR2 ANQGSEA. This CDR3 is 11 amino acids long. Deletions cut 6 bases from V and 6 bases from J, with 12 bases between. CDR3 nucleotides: TGCAGCGTGCAACAGGGTCCCGAGCAGTACTTC. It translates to CSVQQGPEQYF.

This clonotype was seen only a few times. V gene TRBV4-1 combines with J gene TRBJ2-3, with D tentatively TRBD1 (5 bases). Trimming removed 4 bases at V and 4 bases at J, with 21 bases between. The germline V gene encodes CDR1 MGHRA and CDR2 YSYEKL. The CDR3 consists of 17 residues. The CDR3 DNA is TGCGCCAGCAGCCCCCGTGGAGACCCCAGGGCCGCAGATACGCAGTATTTT. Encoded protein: CASSPRGDPRAADTQYF.

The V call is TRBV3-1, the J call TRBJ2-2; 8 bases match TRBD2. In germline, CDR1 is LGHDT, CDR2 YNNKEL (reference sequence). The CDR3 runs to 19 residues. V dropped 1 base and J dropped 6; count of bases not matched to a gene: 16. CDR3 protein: CASSQGVAGSSSGPGELFF. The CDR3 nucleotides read TGTGCCAGCAGCCAAGGTGTAGCGGGAAGTTCATCGGGCCCCGGGGAGCTGTTTTTT. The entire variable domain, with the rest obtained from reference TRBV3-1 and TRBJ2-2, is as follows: DTAVSQTPKYLVTQMGNDKSIKCEQNLGHDTMYWYKQDSKKFLKIMFSYNNKELIINETVPNRFSPKSPDKAHLNLHINSLELGDSAVYFCASSQGVAGSSSGPGELFFGEGSRLTVL.

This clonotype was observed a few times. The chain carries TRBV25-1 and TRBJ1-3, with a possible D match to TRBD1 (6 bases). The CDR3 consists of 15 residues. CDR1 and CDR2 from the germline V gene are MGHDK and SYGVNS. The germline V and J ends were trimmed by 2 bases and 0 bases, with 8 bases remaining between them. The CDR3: CASSEGGASGNTIYF. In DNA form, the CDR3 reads TGTGCCAGCAGTGAAGGGGGGGCCTCTGGAAACACCATATATTTT. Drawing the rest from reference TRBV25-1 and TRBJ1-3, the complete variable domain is EADIYQTPRYLVIGTGKKITLECSQTMGHDKMYWYQQDPGMELHLIHYSYGVNSTEKGDLSSESTVSRIRTEHFPLTLESARPSHTSQYLCASSEGGASGNTIYFGEGSWLTVV.

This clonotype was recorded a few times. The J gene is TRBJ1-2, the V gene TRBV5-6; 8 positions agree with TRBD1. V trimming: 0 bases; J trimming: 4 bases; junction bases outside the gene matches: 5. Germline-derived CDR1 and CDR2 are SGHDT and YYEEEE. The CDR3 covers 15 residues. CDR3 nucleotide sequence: TGTGCCAGCAGCTTGGATAGGGACAGGCTCTATGGCTACACCTTC. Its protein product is CASSLDRDRLYGYTF.

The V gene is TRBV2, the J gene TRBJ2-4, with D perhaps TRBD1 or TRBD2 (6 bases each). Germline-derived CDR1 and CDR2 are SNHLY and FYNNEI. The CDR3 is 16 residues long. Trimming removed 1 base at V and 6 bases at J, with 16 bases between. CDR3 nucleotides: TGTGCCAGCAGTGAAGTAGTGCTAGGGGGAGGAAACATTCAGTACTTC. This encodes CASSEVVLGGGNIQYF.

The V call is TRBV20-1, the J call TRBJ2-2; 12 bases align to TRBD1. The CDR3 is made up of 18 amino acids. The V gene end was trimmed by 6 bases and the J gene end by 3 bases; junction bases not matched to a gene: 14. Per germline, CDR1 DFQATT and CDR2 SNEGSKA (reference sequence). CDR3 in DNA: TGCAGTGCAAGCCCGGGACAGGGGGCCTGGGCGGACACCGGGGAGCTGTTTTTT. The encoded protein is CSASPGQGAWADTGELFF.

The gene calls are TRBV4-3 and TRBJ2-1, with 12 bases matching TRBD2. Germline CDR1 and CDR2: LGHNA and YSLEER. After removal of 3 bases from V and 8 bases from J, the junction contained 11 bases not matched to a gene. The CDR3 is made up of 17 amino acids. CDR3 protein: CASSQTLAGGLRDEQFF. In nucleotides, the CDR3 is TGCGCCAGCAGCCAGACCCTAGCGGGAGGGTTAAGAGATGAGCAGTTCTTC.

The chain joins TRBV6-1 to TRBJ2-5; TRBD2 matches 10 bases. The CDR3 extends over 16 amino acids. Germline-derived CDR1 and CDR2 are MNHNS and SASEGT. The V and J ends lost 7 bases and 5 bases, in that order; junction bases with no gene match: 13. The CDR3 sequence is CASTRGRSGGGETQYF. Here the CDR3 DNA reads TGTGCCAGCACCCGAGGGCGGAGCGGGGGGGGTGAGACCCAGTACTTC.

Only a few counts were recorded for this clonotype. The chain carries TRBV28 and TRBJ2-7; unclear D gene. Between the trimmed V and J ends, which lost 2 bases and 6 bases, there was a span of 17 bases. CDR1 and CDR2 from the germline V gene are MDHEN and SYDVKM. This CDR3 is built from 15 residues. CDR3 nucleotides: TGTGCCAGCAGTTTAAAGGTTCAGGCTACTACCGAGCAGTACTTC. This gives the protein CASSLKVQATTEQYF.

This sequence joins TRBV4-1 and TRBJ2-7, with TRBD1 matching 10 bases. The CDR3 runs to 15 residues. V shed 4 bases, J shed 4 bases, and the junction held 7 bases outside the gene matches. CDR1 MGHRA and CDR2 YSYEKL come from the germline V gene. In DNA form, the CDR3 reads TGCGCCAGCAGCCTCCAGGACAGGGGGGGGTACGAGCAGTACTTC. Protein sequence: CASSLQDRGGYEQYF.

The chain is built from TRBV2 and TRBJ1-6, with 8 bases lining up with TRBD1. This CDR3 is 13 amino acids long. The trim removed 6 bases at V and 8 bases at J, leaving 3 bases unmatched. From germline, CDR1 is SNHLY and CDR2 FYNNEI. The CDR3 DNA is TGTGCCAGCAGGAGGACAGGGCATTCACCCCTCCACTTT. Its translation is CASRRTGHSPLHF.